This T cell receptor beta chain was found in a study of blood T cell repertoires in COVID-19. The study recruited people aged roughly 18 to 95 years across around 24 US areas. Donors were grouped by their self-reported clinical history. Authors' analysis steps: Amplification with reference gene primers provided the estimates of nucleated cell counts. Libraries were prepared by immunoSEQ multiplex PCR; TCRdb keeps only in-frame clonotypes and omits some of them. V, J and clone size reflect that table, while D and trimming were determined from the DNA. The sample includes hundreds of thousands of clones, about nine tenths seen only once; the top ten take about 9.8%. Germline V CDR1 and CDR2: LNHDA, SQIVND (reference sequence). This CDR3 is built from 14 residues. Unmatched junction bases numbered 6, after V lost 6 bases and J lost 5 bases.

This TCR was recovered from a woman in her late teens or twenties who had recovered from COVID-19. The V call is TRBV19, the J call TRBJ1-5; 8 bases are shared with TRBD1. Sequencing used PBMCs or T cells enriched from blood (not recorded which). For the CDR3, the DNA is TGTGCCAGTAGACACAGGGGGGACGATCAGCCCCAGCATTTT. Protein product: CASRHRGDDQPQHF.